The next 20 T cell receptor beta chains were all read from a single sample in a study of blood T cell repertoires in COVID-19. TCRdb keeps only in-frame clones here, not all; method: immunoSEQ multiplex PCR. The table has 210,000 or so clones, 80% seen once. Material: PBMCs or T cells enriched from blood (not recorded which). Every receptor here comes from a woman in her thirties or forties with acute COVID-19.

V is TRBV6-1 and J is TRBJ2-5; D possibly corresponds to TRBD1 (6 bases). V dropped 2 bases and J dropped 5 bases, with 12 bases sitting between them. The germline V gene encodes CDR1 MNHNS and CDR2 SASEGT. The CDR3 length is 14 residues. For the CDR3, the DNA is TGTGCCAGCAGTGAACCAGGGGCCGGGGAGACCCAGTACTTC. Protein sequence: CASSEPGAGETQYF.

A few counts support this clone. The chain links TRBV28 to TRBJ1-5; tentative D call: TRBD1 (6 bases). The CDR3 runs to 15 residues. Trimming cost V 1 base and J 10 bases, with 17 bases left between them. Germline V CDR1 and CDR2: MDHEN, SYDVKM. Here the CDR3 DNA reads TGTGCCAGCAGTTTATTACCGCAGGGGAGAGGCCCCCAGCATTTT. Protein: CASSLLPQGRGPQHF.

The V gene is TRBV4-3, the J gene TRBJ2-7, with no clear D. V was pared by 0 bases and J by 2 bases, with 8 bases between. The germline gives CDR1 LGHNA, CDR2 YSLEER. The CDR3 extends over 14 amino acids. The CDR3 coding sequence is TGCGCCAGCAGCCAAGAGAGTCCCCCCTACGAGCAGTACTTC. Its protein product is CASSQESPPYEQYF.

This rearrangement joins TRBV11-2 to TRBJ2-1, with a weak D call TRBD2 (5 bases). CDR3 length: 16 residues. CDR1 SGHAT and CDR2 FQNNGV come from the germline V gene. V was pared by 2 bases and J by 2 bases, with 13 bases between. The CDR3 loop reads CASSLQPSTTYNEQFF. The CDR3 DNA sequence: TGTGCCAGCAGCTTACAACCTAGCACCACCTACAATGAGCAGTTCTTC. The full variable domain, in which reference TRBV11-2 and TRBJ2-1 provide the parts outside the CDR3, is EAGVAQSPRYKIIEKRQSVAFWCNPISGHATLYWYQQILGQGPKLLIQFQNNGVVDDSQLPKDRFSAERLKGVDSTLKIQPAKLEDSAVYLCASSLQPSTTYNEQFFGPGTRLTVL.

V usage is TRBV7-2 and J usage is TRBJ1-2; TRBD1 matches at 9 bases. CDR1 and CDR2 (germline): SGHTA, FQGNSA. Losses at the gene ends were 2 bases for V and 5 bases for J; bases not matched to a gene: 9. The CDR3 consists of 16 residues. CDR3 DNA: TGTGCCAGCAGCTTAAGGTCACAGGGGGCTGGATATGGCTACACCTTC. It specifies CASSLRSQGAGYGYTF.

The rearrangement uses TRBV5-8 and TRBJ1-4; 11 positions agree with TRBD1. J was trimmed by 0 bases and V by 4 bases; bases with no gene match: 2. The CDR3 is 16 amino acids. CDR1 is SGHTS and CDR2 is YDEGEE in the germline V gene. Here the CDR3 reads CASSPGQGATNEKLFF. In nucleotides, the CDR3 is TGTGCCAGCAGCCCGGGACAGGGGGCAACTAATGAAAAACTGTTTTTT.

The rearrangement uses TRBV5-4 and TRBJ2-5; TRBD1 matches at 10 bases. The CDR3 extends over 16 amino acids. The V segment lost 3 bases and the J segment 2 bases; nucleotides outside the gene matches: 7. Germline V gene sequence: CDR1 SGHNT, CDR2 YYREEE (reference sequence). CDR3 in amino acids: CASSSPGQGIQETQYF. The CDR3 nucleotides are TGTGCCAGCAGCTCGCCGGGACAGGGGATACAAGAGACCCAGTACTTC.

The V call is TRBV7-2, the J call TRBJ2-7, with 7 nucleotides matching TRBD1. The CDR3 totals 12 residues. J gave up 3 bases and V 4 bases, and 0 bases lay outside the gene matches. The germline V gene encodes CDR1 SGHTA and CDR2 FQGNSA. DNA for the CDR3: TGTGCCAGCAGCTGGGACAGCTACGAGCAGTACTTC. Protein sequence: CASSWDSYEQYF.

The chain employs TRBV19 and TRBJ2-5, with 8 nucleotides matching TRBD2. The junction had 12 bases not matched to a gene; V was cut back by 5 bases and J by 4 bases. The CDR3 totals 16 residues. Germline CDR1 is LNHDA and CDR2 is SQIVND (reference sequence). The CDR3 loop is CASSLASGSSGETQYF. The DNA of the CDR3 is TGTGCCAGTAGTTTGGCTAGCGGGTCTTCTGGAGAGACCCAGTACTTC.

The CDR3, as DNA: TGTGCCAGCACCACCAGGGACAGGGGAGGGAAGGGCTACACCTTC. Translation gives CASTTRDRGGKGYTF. The gene calls are TRBV9 and TRBJ1-2, with 10 bases matching TRBD1. The junction had 13 bases not matched to a gene; V was cut back by 6 bases and J by 8 bases. Germline CDR1 SGDLS, CDR2 YYNGEE. The CDR3 is made up of 15 amino acids.

By share, this clone counts as medium-sized. The chain combines TRBV6-4 with TRBJ2-2, with 10 positions matching TRBD2. There are 15 residues in the CDR3. Germline values: CDR1 MRHNA, CDR2 SNTAGT. With 6 bases clipped from V and 6 bases from J, the junction kept 7 bases outside the gene matches. The CDR3 bases are TGTGCCAGCAGCTCGAGCGGGGGGGCCCCCGGGGAGCTGTTTTTT. This encodes CASSSSGGAPGELFF.

CDR3 region: CASSYGTGYPSSYEQYF. Here the CDR3 DNA reads TGTGCCAGCAGTTACGGGACAGGGTATCCGAGCTCCTACGAGCAGTACTTC. The chain couples TRBV6-2 or TRBV6-3 to TRBJ2-7; 9 bases match TRBD1. There are 17 residues in the CDR3. V was clipped by 2 bases and J by 0 bases; unmatched bases: 8. Germline CDR1 and CDR2: MNHEY and SVGEGT.

The V gene is TRBV11-3, the J gene TRBJ1-1; tentative D call: TRBD1 (5 bases). The germline gives CDR1 SGHNT, CDR2 YENEEA. This CDR3 has 14 amino acids. Trimming took 4 bases from V and 5 from J, leaving 14 bases between them. The CDR3 protein is CASSYEGTSTEAFF. CDR3 nucleotides: TGTGCCAGCAGCTACGAAGGGACTTCAACTGAAGCTTTCTTT.

This chain joins TRBV24-1 and TRBJ2-5, with D maybe TRBD1 (8 bases). V was pared by 4 bases and J by 6 bases, with 20 bases between. The length of the CDR3 is 16 residues. CDR1 is KGHDR and CDR2 is SFDVKD in the germline V gene. In DNA, the CDR3 is TGTGCCACCAGTGACTTAGGACAGGGAGGGACGAAGACCCAGTACTTC. Its protein product is CATSDLGQGGTKTQYF.

This chain joins TRBV5-1 and TRBJ2-4, with D possibly TRBD1 on 5 matching bases. CDR1 and CDR2 (germline): SGHRS, YFSETQ. The V end was cut by 4 bases, the J end by 7 bases, with 12 bases between. This CDR3 region has 13 residues. CDR3 region: CASSPRVRNIQYF. CDR3 DNA: TGCGCCAGCAGCCCCAGGGTACGGAACATTCAGTACTTC.

The chain couples TRBV5-1 to TRBJ2-1, with 9 bases lining up with TRBD1. Trimming at V came to 4 bases and at J to 7 bases, leaving 9 bases not matched to a gene. CDR3 length: 15 residues. Germline loops: CDR1 SGHRS, CDR2 YFSETQ. The CDR3 protein is CASSRRGGTGNEQFF. The CDR3 nucleotides are TGCGCCAGCAGCCGGAGGGGAGGGACAGGGAATGAGCAGTTCTTC.

In this sample, this clone turned up once. This chain uses TRBV10-3 with TRBJ1-1; D might be TRBD1 (5 bases). The CDR3 spans 13 residues. V was pared by 10 bases and J by 5 bases, with 17 bases between. Germline CDR1 and CDR2: ENHRY and SYGVKD. The CDR3: CATGWGGGTEAFF. Here the CDR3 DNA reads TGTGCCACCGGGTGGGGGGGAGGAACTGAAGCTTTCTTT.

The gene calls are TRBV27 and TRBJ1-5; 7 nucleotides align to TRBD1. The germline gives CDR1 MNHEY, CDR2 SMNVEV (reference sequence). The CDR3 runs 15 residues. V lost 4 bases, J lost 1 base, and 4 bases stayed unmatched. CDR3 protein: CASSSVTGSNQPQHF. In DNA, the CDR3 is TGTGCCAGCAGTTCAGTGACAGGGAGCAATCAGCCCCAGCATTTT.

The chain has TRBV28 and TRBJ1-1, with D perhaps TRBD1 (5 bases). This CDR3 is built from 15 residues. The germline V gene has CDR1 MDHEN and CDR2 SYDVKM. Between the trimmed V and J ends, which lost 5 bases and 0 bases, there was a span of 13 bases. The DNA of the CDR3 is TGTGCCAGCAGTCTCCCTGGACACTTGAACACTGAAGCTTTCTTT. Protein product: CASSLPGHLNTEAFF. The whole variable domain, remainder taken from reference TRBV28 and TRBJ1-1, is DVKVTQSSRYLVKRTGEKVFLECVQDMDHENMFWYRQDPGLGLRLIYFSYDVKMKEKGDIPEGYSVSREKKERFSLILESASTNQTSMYLCASSLPGHLNTEAFFGQGTRLTVV.

This chain uses TRBV5-1 with TRBJ1-1; a weak D match, TRBD1 (5 bases). Germline assignment: CDR1 SGHRS and CDR2 YFSETQ. There are 12 residues in the CDR3. The V and J ends lost 4 bases and 11 bases respectively, with 15 bases between them. The CDR3: CASSTGGWGAFF. CDR3 bases: TGCGCCAGCAGCACAGGAGGGTGGGGGGCTTTCTTT.